The 29 T cell receptor beta chains reported below all come from one sample, sequenced in a study of T cell changes during pregnancy in multiple sclerosis. Only in-frame clones appear in the TCRdb table, and some are missing; sequencing was by immunoSEQ multiplex PCR. The sample shows approximately 90,000 clones, 91% of them seen only once. Sequencing used peripheral blood, obtained in the first trimester of pregnancy. The receptor set was obtained from a female donor with multiple sclerosis, enrolled in a pregnancy study.

This clone was observed a single time. V usage is TRBV27 and J usage is TRBJ1-6, with 10 bases lining up with TRBD1. Germline V gene sequence: CDR1 MNHEY, CDR2 SMNVEV (reference sequence). The CDR3 spans 15 residues. J gave up 7 bases and V 4 bases, and 4 bases lay outside the gene matches. CDR3 residues: CASSYRDRGNSPLHF. CDR3 sequence (DNA): TGTGCCAGCAGTTACCGGGACAGGGGCAATTCACCCCTCCACTTT.

The chain links TRBV5-4 to TRBJ1-1, with D perhaps TRBD1 (6 bases). V was cut by 4 bases and J by 4 bases, with 17 bases left in between. In germline, CDR1 is SGHNT, CDR2 YYREEE (reference sequence). This CDR3 region has 15 residues. The CDR3 reads CASSPPRGGGTEAFF. For the CDR3, the DNA is TGTGCCAGCAGCCCTCCGAGAGGGGGGGGCACTGAAGCTTTCTTT.

V gene TRBV7-3 combines with J gene TRBJ2-5; 8 positions match TRBD1. Trimming took 3 bases from V and 5 from J; bases not matched to a gene: 5. The CDR3 is made up of 14 amino acids. Germline values: CDR1 SGHTA, CDR2 FQGTGA. The DNA for the CDR3 is TGTGCCAGCAGCTTCAGGGGGCGAGATGAGACCCAGTACTTC. Encoded protein: CASSFRGRDETQYF.

The chain uses TRBV19 and TRBJ2-5, with 9 bases matching TRBD1. Germline CDR1 is LNHDA and CDR2 is SQIVND (reference sequence). Trimming took 3 bases from V and 2 from J; bases not matched to a gene: 7. CDR3 length equals 16 residues. The CDR3 protein is CASSMDRTGAQETQYF. CDR3 bases: TGTGCCAGTAGTATGGACCGGACAGGGGCACAAGAGACCCAGTACTTC.

CDR3 in amino acids: CAWGGVGYTF. The CDR3 DNA sequence: TGTGCCTGGGGGGGCGTTGGCTACACCTTC. V and J are TRBV30 and TRBJ1-2, with D perhaps TRBD1 (6 bases). V lost 5 bases, J lost 7 bases, and 8 bases lay in between. CDR1 and CDR2 from the germline V gene are GTSNPN and SVGIG (reference sequence). CDR3 length: 10 amino acids.

This chain links TRBV28 with TRBJ2-7; no definite D call. Trimming removed 6 bases at V and 1 base at J, with 7 bases between. The CDR3 has 12 amino acids. Germline CDR1 and CDR2: MDHEN and SYDVKM. The CDR3 loop reads CASSSYSYEQYF. The CDR3 region has the DNA TGTGCCAGCAGCTCGTATTCCTACGAGCAGTACTTC.

The rearrangement uses TRBV27 and TRBJ1-2; TRBD1 matches 9 bases. This CDR3 is built from 16 residues. The V gene's germline CDR1 is MNHEY and CDR2 SMNVEV (reference sequence). V was pared by 3 bases and J by 5 bases, with 10 bases of the junction left unmatched. As DNA, the CDR3 is TGTGCCAGCAGTTTTTACGGACAGGGGTCAGTATATGGCTACACCTTC. Translation gives CASSFYGQGSVYGYTF.

The chain links TRBV7-2 to TRBJ2-5; D may be TRBD1 (6 bases). The germline CDR1 and CDR2 sequences are SGHTA and FQGNSA. CDR3 length: 13 residues. V lost 7 bases, J lost 2 bases, and 11 bases lay in between. The CDR3 nucleotides are TGTGCCAGCAACCGACAGGAGCAAGAGACCCAGTACTTC. Protein sequence: CASNRQEQETQYF.

J is TRBJ2-3 and V is TRBV29-1; the D gene is possibly TRBD2 (6 bases). Deletions cut 6 bases from V and 4 bases from J, with 14 bases between. The CDR3 totals 13 residues. CDR1 is SQVTM and CDR2 is ANQGSEA in the germline V gene. In nucleotides, the CDR3 is TGCAGCGTAGCTAAACTAGCTTCAGATACGCAGTATTTT. Residues: CSVAKLASDTQYF.

The V call is TRBV19, the J call TRBJ1-5, with a weak D call TRBD1 (6 bases). Between the trimmed V and J ends, which lost 3 bases and 6 bases, there was a span of 15 bases. CDR3 length: 15 residues. CDR1 and CDR2 from the germline V gene are LNHDA and SQIVND (reference sequence). CDR3 sequence (DNA): TGTGCCAGTAGTATTCGTGGCCAGGGGAGTCAGCCCCAGCATTTT. It codes for CASSIRGQGSQPQHF.

The chain is built from TRBV27 and TRBJ2-1; 7 positions agree with TRBD2. The trim removed 4 bases at V and 4 bases at J, leaving 13 bases unmatched. The CDR3 has 17 residues. CDR1 MNHEY and CDR2 SMNVEV come from the germline V gene (reference sequence). CDR3 sequence (DNA): TGTGCCAGCAGTTACGGTCCCGGGACTACGGTATACAATGAGCAGTTCTTC. It specifies CASSYGPGTTVYNEQFF.

The V call is TRBV27, the J call TRBJ1-1; 8 bases are shared with TRBD1. The trim removed 7 bases at V and 4 bases at J, leaving 2 bases unmatched. Germline V gene data show CDR1 as MNHEY and CDR2 as SMNVEV (reference sequence). The CDR3 is made up of 12 amino acids. The CDR3 is CASTDRATEAFF. CDR3 nucleotide sequence: TGTGCCAGCACGGACAGGGCCACTGAAGCTTTCTTT.

This clone was seen a single time. This chain joins TRBV27 and TRBJ2-1; 7 bases are shared with TRBD2. This CDR3 has 16 residues. The trim removed 3 bases at V and 9 bases at J, leaving 14 bases unmatched. From germline, CDR1 is MNHEY and CDR2 SMNVEV (reference sequence). The CDR3 DNA is TGTGCCAGCAGTTTTTCGAGGGCGCGGGGGACGGGTGAGCAGTTCTTC. Amino acids: CASSFSRARGTGEQFF.

The V call is TRBV4-3, the J call TRBJ2-3; no definite D call. From germline, CDR1 is LGHNA and CDR2 YSLEER. The CDR3 has 15 residues. The V end was cut by 2 bases, the J end by 0 bases, with 9 bases between. The CDR3 sequence is CASSQISSSTDTQYF. The CDR3 bases are TGCGCCAGCAGCCAAATTAGTTCTAGCACAGATACGCAGTATTTT.

The genes are TRBV2 and TRBJ1-1; 7 bases fit TRBD1. This CDR3 contains 13 residues. The ends lost 8 bases at V and 0 bases at J; junction bases unmatched: 3. Germline-derived CDR1 and CDR2 are SNHLY and FYNNEI. CDR3 coding DNA: TGTGCCAGCCCGGGACAGTTGAACACTGAAGCTTTCTTT. Protein product: CASPGQLNTEAFF.

This chain links TRBV12-2 with TRBJ2-3; TRBD2, the table's D call, lacks a check against the DNA. TRBV12-2 is labeled a pseudogene. The CDR3 runs to 16 residues. The CDR3, as DNA: TGTGCAAGGTCCCCGACTAGCGGGAGGAGCACAGATACGCAGTATTTT. The encoded protein is CARSPTSGRSTDTQYF.

The chain joins TRBV28 to TRBJ1-5; unclear D gene. Looked up from germline, CDR1 is MDHEN and CDR2 is SYDVKM. The V and J ends lost 6 bases and 1 base respectively, with 10 bases between them. The CDR3 is made up of 14 amino acids. The CDR3 loop is CASSRGGSNQPQHF. The CDR3 DNA is TGTGCCAGCAGCCGGGGAGGGAGCAATCAGCCCCAGCATTTT.

This clone was counted once. V is TRBV19 and J is TRBJ1-2; D is unresolved. The germline V gene encodes CDR1 LNHDA and CDR2 SQIVND (reference sequence). V lost 3 bases and J lost 1, with 9 bases in between. The CDR3 loop spans 14 amino acids. The CDR3 spells CASSIPPDNYGYTF. The CDR3 nucleotides are TGTGCCAGTAGTATCCCCCCAGATAACTATGGCTACACCTTC.

The CDR3 region is CASSTNTGELFF. CDR3 DNA: TGCGCCAGCAGCACTAACACCGGGGAGCTGTTTTTT. V and J are TRBV4-1 and TRBJ2-2; unclear D gene. The V and J ends lost 5 bases and 2 bases respectively, with 3 bases between them. Germline assignment: CDR1 MGHRA and CDR2 YSYEKL. This CDR3 has 12 amino acids.

The V gene is TRBV13, the J gene TRBJ2-5; D might be TRBD2 (6 bases). Trimming stripped 0 bases from V and 5 bases from J, with 16 bases between. Germline V lookup: CDR1 PRHDT, CDR2 FYEKMQ (reference sequence). The CDR3 is 16 residues long. The DNA for the CDR3 is TGTGCCAGCAGCTTAGGTGGCGGGGAGTTTTGGGAGACCCAGTACTTC. Amino acid sequence: CASSLGGGEFWETQYF.

The chain couples TRBV5-1 to TRBJ2-5; the D gene is possibly TRBD2 (6 bases). The CDR3 totals 15 residues. V dropped 0 bases and J dropped 1 base, with 10 bases sitting between them. Germline V gene sequence: CDR1 SGHRS, CDR2 YFSETQ. CDR3 sequence: CASSLVTGLQETQYF. The DNA of the CDR3 is TGCGCCAGCAGCTTGGTGACGGGACTCCAAGAGACCCAGTACTTC.

The rearrangement links TRBV29-1 to TRBJ2-3; TRBD2 might be the D (6 bases). The germline V and J ends were trimmed by 0 bases and 2 bases, with 15 bases remaining between them. This CDR3 has 16 residues. From germline, CDR1 is SQVTM and CDR2 ANQGSEA. In nucleotides, the CDR3 is TGCAGCGTTGAAGATCGACTAGTCTCAAACACAGATACGCAGTATTTT. Its translation is CSVEDRLVSNTDTQYF.

The rearrangement links TRBV20-1 to TRBJ2-1; the match to TRBD1 covers 10 bases. V dropped 5 bases and J dropped 14; count of bases not matched to a gene: 6. The V gene's germline CDR1 is DFQATT and CDR2 SNEGSKA (reference sequence). This CDR3 contains 11 residues. DNA for the CDR3: TGCAGTGCTCGGGACAGGGGTAATAAGTTCTTC. Translating gives CSARDRGNKFF.

The chain combines TRBV5-6 with TRBJ2-7; 9 nucleotides match TRBD1. The CDR3 extends over 14 amino acids. The ends lost 8 bases at V and 3 bases at J; junction bases unmatched: 9. CDR1 and CDR2 (germline): SGHDT, YYEEEE. The chain's CDR3 is CASRLRTGDYEQYF. Written as DNA, the CDR3 is TGTGCCAGTCGACTTCGGACAGGGGACTACGAGCAGTACTTC.

The V gene is TRBV7-8, the J gene TRBJ1-2; 8 positions match TRBD1. The germline V gene has CDR1 SGHVS and CDR2 FQNEAQ. This CDR3 comprises 15 residues. Trimming removed 6 bases from V and 5 bases from J; junction bases left unmatched: 11. Here the CDR3 DNA reads TGTGCCAGCAGGGACACCGGGACAGGATCTTATGGCTACACCTTC. Its protein product is CASRDTGTGSYGYTF.

A word on this clone: The germline gene is not matched at one end of the junction; a read error may be the cause. For the CDR3, the DNA is TGTGCCAGCCGTGAGGGGAGTTACTATGGCTACACCTTC. This encodes CASREGSYYGYTF. The rearrangement links TRBV2 to TRBJ1-2, with a weak D call TRBD1 (5 bases). The CDR3 loop spans 13 amino acids. Germline CDR1 reads SNHLY; CDR2 reads FYNNEI. Combining the CDR3 with reference TRBV2 and TRBJ1-2 gives the whole variable domain EPEVTQTPSHQVTQMGQEVILRCVPISNHLYFYWYRQILGQKVEFLVSFYNNEISEKSEIFDDQFSVERPDGSNFTLKIRSTKLEDSAMYFCASREGSYYGYTFGSGTRLTVV.

The V and J genes are TRBV7-9 and TRBJ2-7; 7 bases fit TRBD1. The J segment lost 0 bases and the V segment lost 5 bases, leaving 7 bases of the junction unmatched. Germline V CDR1 and CDR2: SEHNR, FQNEAQ (reference sequence). This CDR3 spans 15 amino acids. The CDR3 sequence: CASSNTDRDSYEQYF. As DNA, the CDR3 is TGTGCCAGCAGCAATACTGACAGGGACTCCTACGAGCAGTACTTC.

The rearrangement links TRBV9 to TRBJ2-1; 8 bases match TRBD1. Trimming took 4 bases from V and 2 from J; bases not matched to a gene: 2. The CDR3 has 14 amino acids. Germline values: CDR1 SGDLS, CDR2 YYNGEE. CDR3 loop: CASSSGQAYNEQFF. Written as DNA, the CDR3 is TGTGCCAGCAGCTCGGGACAGGCCTACAATGAGCAGTTCTTC.

V is TRBV5-4 and J is TRBJ1-1; D uncertain. Trimming shortened V by 0 bases and J by 2 bases, and 8 bases separated the two germline ends. The CDR3 is made up of 14 amino acids. Per germline, CDR1 SGHNT and CDR2 YYREEE (reference sequence). CDR3: CASSLGLSNTEAFF. CDR3 nucleotide sequence: TGTGCCAGCAGCTTGGGGCTCAGTAACACTGAAGCTTTCTTT. Together with reference TRBV5-4 and TRBJ1-1, the CDR3 gives the full variable domain: ETGVTQSPTHLIKTRGQQVTLRCSSQSGHNTVSWYQQALGQGPQFIFQYYREEENGRGNFPPRFSGLQFPNYSSELNVNALELDDSALYLCASSLGLSNTEAFFGQGTRLTVV.